This T cell receptor beta chain was documented in a study of OX40 agonist ivuxolimab in advanced cancers. Overall study context: Averaging roughly 60 years in age, with a range of roughly 20 to 80, the cohort was 65% to 90% male. Three patients showed partial responses: one hepatocellular carcinoma and two cutaneous melanoma cases. Findings and limits, study-wide: In CD8+ T cells, expanded clones were on average more numerous than in CD4+. Among patients with partial responses at 0.1-3.0 mg/kg, clonal expansion was among the lowest.

Worth noting for this clone: Its target is unknown.

Clones were sequenced by immunoSEQ multiplex PCR, and TCRdb holds only the in-frame ones, with some missing. The profile covers 60,000 to 75,000 clones, with approximately 90% appearing a single time and 1% to 1.2% taken by the ten largest. V shed 6 bases, J shed 5 bases, and the junction held 8 bases outside the gene matches. Germline CDR1 reads SGHNT; CDR2 reads YENEEA. CDR3 size: 14 residues. The TCR originated in an adult with an advanced solid tumor such as melanoma, head and neck, liver or kidney cancer. The sample in question was CD4+ or CD8+ T cells sorted from blood, obtained in a trial of the OX40 agonist ivuxolimab. This rearrangement joins TRBV11-3 to TRBJ2-5, with 8 bases identical to TRBD2. The CDR3 protein is CASSRAGGVETQYF. CDR3 in DNA: TGTGCCAGCAGTCGGGCCGGGGGGGTTGAGACCCAGTACTTC.